These 27 T cell receptor beta chains came from one sample sequenced in a study of T cells expressing NK-cell markers (dated by TCRdb to about 2020). Library creation used 5' RACE. TCRdb records Illumina HiSeq 2000 as the sequencer. The reads underwent TCRdb reprocessing, giving one record for each CDR3 protein sequence and no DNA. The sample table holds about 380,000 distinct CDR3 sequences. Jointly, the top ten make up around 5.2% of the sample. The sample consisted of blood T cells: a sorted CD56 or NKG2C T cell subset, CD4+ or CD8+ T cells, or bulk PBMC T cells (not recorded which). These receptors were collected from a man aged 18-75 years in good health.

This chain joins TRBV19 and TRBJ2-4; the D call from TCRdb, TRBD2, cannot be confirmed without DNA. The CDR3 loop spans 16 amino acids. Germline-derived CDR1 and CDR2 are LNHDA and SQIVND (reference sequence). CDR3 region: CASTGWGRGDKNIQYF.

V gene TRBV7-9 combines with J gene TRBJ1-1; checking the TCRdb D call of TRBD1 is not possible without DNA. The CDR3 has 16 residues. Germline V gene data show CDR1 as SEHNR and CDR2 as FQNEAQ (reference sequence). CDR3 in amino acids: CASSLGGPGFNTEAFF.

The rearrangement links TRBV23-1 to TRBJ2-3; TCRdb selects TRBD2, and the lack of DNA leaves this call unchecked. TRBV23-1 is annotated as an ORF whose role is uncertain. CDR3 length: 17 amino acids. The CDR3 loop is CASSPRGSGGHTDTQYF.

The chain uses TRBV4-2 and TRBJ2-1; TCRdb returns TRBD2, unconfirmable since there is no DNA. The germline V gene encodes CDR1 LGHNA and CDR2 YNFKEQ. The CDR3 contains 15 residues. CDR3: CASSQVERGDNEQFF.

V and J are TRBV4-2 and TRBJ2-3; TCRdb picks TRBD2, but there is no DNA to check that call. Germline CDR1 LGHNA, CDR2 YNFKEQ. The CDR3 sequence is 18 residues long. CDR3 residues: CASSLGLAGGLSTDTQYF.

The V gene is TRBV7-2, the J gene TRBJ2-7; with no DNA, the TCRdb D assignment of TRBD1 cannot be verified. From germline, CDR1 is SGHTA and CDR2 FQGNSA. The CDR3 loop spans 15 amino acids. The CDR3 loop is CASSRGTGGKNEQYF.

The CDR3 here is CASSVDGVMNTEAFF. This chain joins TRBV9 and TRBJ1-1. CDR3 length equals 15 residues. Germline V CDR1 and CDR2: SGDLS, YYNGEE.

This chain connects TRBV12-3 or TRBV12-4 to TRBJ2-2; TCRdb names TRBD1, which stays unverified in the absence of DNA. CDR3 length: 15 residues. The CDR3 sequence is CASNIATGGSGELFF.

The V and J genes are TRBV2 and TRBJ2-3; the TCRdb call, TRBD1, lacks DNA for checking. The germline CDR1 and CDR2 sequences are SNHLY and FYNNEI. The CDR3 runs to 14 residues. The CDR3 here is CASMWQGMTDTQYF.

This chain links TRBV20-1 with TRBJ2-3. The length of the CDR3 is 14 residues. Germline V lookup: CDR1 DFQATT, CDR2 SNEGSKA (reference sequence). The CDR3 sequence: CSASAGPEADTQYF.

V and J are TRBV23-1 and TRBJ2-3; TCRdb's D call, TRBD1, is unchecked because there is no DNA. TRBV23-1 belongs to the ORF category, with a function that is uncertain. This CDR3 region has 19 residues. CDR3 sequence: CASSRLMGVRGSTTDTQYF.

The chain employs TRBV4-2 and TRBJ2-7; TCRdb names TRBD1, which stays unverified in the absence of DNA. Germline CDR1 reads LGHNA; CDR2 reads YNFKEQ. The CDR3 sequence is 15 residues long. The CDR3 region is CASSQGTLGGYEQYF.

This chain uses TRBV7-2 with TRBJ1-2; TCRdb gives TRBD1 as the D gene, but with no DNA this cannot be confirmed. Per the germline V gene, CDR1 is SGHTA and CDR2 is FQGNSA. The CDR3 sequence is 15 residues long. The CDR3 reads CASSPRTGGGYGYTF.

V and J are TRBV5-4 and TRBJ2-7; as DNA is missing, the TRBD2 call by TCRdb cannot be tested. The CDR3 loop spans 12 amino acids. CDR1 is SGHNT, CDR2 YYREEE, per germline (reference sequence). CDR3: CQMGGGPGEQYF.

V gene TRBV9 combines with J gene TRBJ2-1. Per germline, CDR1 SGDLS and CDR2 YYNGEE. The CDR3 extends over 16 amino acids. The CDR3 here is CASSVARAQTYNEQFF. Full variable domain (rest looked up from reference TRBV9 and TRBJ2-1): DSGVTQTPKHLITATGQRVTLRCSPRSGDLSVYWYQQSLDQGLQFLIQYYNGEERAKGNILERFSAQQFPDLHSELNLSSLELGDSALYFCASSVARAQTYNEQFFGPGTRLTVL.

The V gene is TRBV28, the J gene TRBJ1-1; TCRdb's D call, TRBD1, is unchecked because there is no DNA. This CDR3 is built from 12 residues. Germline V gene data show CDR1 as MDHEN and CDR2 as SYDVKM. This chain's CDR3 is CASSAPPGVAFF.

The chain uses TRBV28 and TRBJ1-1. CDR1 and CDR2 (germline): MDHEN, SYDVKM. This CDR3 comprises 15 residues. Here the CDR3 reads CASSLGGSLNTEAFF.

V and J are TRBV6-1 and TRBJ2-7; the TCRdb call, TRBD1, lacks DNA for checking. Germline V gene sequence: CDR1 MNHNS, CDR2 SASEGT. CDR3 length equals 13 residues. The CDR3: CASALDRVYEQYF.

V is TRBV28 and J is TRBJ2-6; the TRBD1 assignment by TCRdb is unverifiable without DNA. The CDR3 contains 15 residues. Germline V gene lookup returns CDR1 MDHEN and CDR2 SYDVKM. The CDR3 here is CASRGGSSGANVLTF.

The genes are TRBV6-1 and TRBJ1-1; TCRdb designates TRBD1, a call that cannot be tested without DNA. CDR3 size: 14 residues. The V gene's germline CDR1 is MNHNS and CDR2 SASEGT. CDR3 amino acids: CASKRTGENTEAFF.

V and J are TRBV4-2 and TRBJ1-6; the D call of TRBD1 rests on TCRdb alone, since no DNA is present to check it. The CDR3 has 15 residues. Germline CDR1 and CDR2: LGHNA and YNFKEQ. CDR3 sequence: CASSSDRAIGSPLHF.

The rearrangement links TRBV7-9 to TRBJ2-3; the D gene TCRdb calls, TRBD1, cannot be checked with no DNA. The CDR3 is 15 residues long. CDR1 is SEHNR, CDR2 FQNEAQ, per germline (reference sequence). CDR3 region: CASSLEGRRGDTQYF. The variable domain in full, completed from reference TRBV7-9 and TRBJ2-3, reads DTGVSQNPRHKITKRGQNVTFRCDPISEHNRLYWYRQTLGQGPEFLTYFQNEAQLEKSRLLSDRFSAERPKGSFSTLEIQRTEQGDSAMYLCASSLEGRRGDTQYFGPGTRLTVL.

V is TRBV5-1 and J is TRBJ1-1. CDR3 size: 16 residues. The germline gives CDR1 SGHRS, CDR2 YFSETQ. CDR3 residues: CASSLTPGSMNTEAFF.

The chain combines TRBV5-5 with TRBJ2-1; the D call from TCRdb, TRBD2, cannot be confirmed without DNA. The CDR3 runs to 16 residues. Looked up from germline, CDR1 is SGHKS and CDR2 is YYEKEE (reference sequence). CDR3 region: CASSPGRALTYNEQFF.

V gene TRBV5-1 combines with J gene TRBJ2-1; TCRdb indicates TRBD2, and absent DNA this call remains unverified. The CDR3 runs to 16 residues. Germline-derived CDR1 and CDR2 are SGHRS and YFSETQ. This chain's CDR3 is CASSPGGRDPINEQFF. The variable domain in full, with the rest retrieved from reference TRBV5-1 and TRBJ2-1, is KAGVTQTPRYLIKTRGQQVTLSCSPISGHRSVSWYQQTPGQGLQFLFEYFSETQRNKGNFPGRFSGRQFSNSRSEMNVSTLELGDSALYLCASSPGGRDPINEQFFGPGTRLTVL.

The V and J genes are TRBV7-2 and TRBJ2-2; the D call from TCRdb, TRBD2, cannot be confirmed without DNA. Germline CDR1 reads SGHTA; CDR2 reads FQGNSA. CDR3 length: 15 amino acids. CDR3 loop: CASSGGGVNTGELFF.

This chain connects TRBV21-1 to TRBJ2-7; TCRdb's assignment of TRBD1 cannot be checked, as there is no DNA. TRBV21-1 counts as a pseudogene. This CDR3 contains 17 residues. CDR3: CASSKGDGGEDDSEQYF.